This T cell receptor beta chain was sequenced during a study of T-cell memory formation after mild COVID-19. In the study overall: Across donors, TCR clusters were largely donor specific. General study results and limits: Pre-infection memory already had some responding clones, implying cross-reactive memory joined. CD8+ contracting clones occupied EMRA, while CD4+ ones occupied mainly CM and EM. Day 15 to 85 contracting clones showed balanced CD4/CD8; later expanders leaned CD4+.

TCRdb analysed the 5' RACE reads with MiXCR anew, one entry per CDR3 protein. Of 340,000 or so distinct CDR3 sequences in the sample, about an eighth were seen once. Trimming left V 6 bases short and J 4 bases short, with 21 bases between. The CDR3 consists of 16 residues. Per germline, CDR1 MDHEN and CDR2 SYDVKM. This clonotype was recorded a few times. Its antigen remains unknown. This sequence was found in a man aged 18 to 29 who had mild COVID-19 (a few samples of this study predate the infection). Cell type and time point are not known. The sample taken for sequencing was PBMCs or a T cell subset sorted from them (not recorded which). The chain combines TRBV28 with TRBJ1-1, with a tentative D call TRBD1 (6 bases). CDR3 coding DNA: TGTGCCAGCAGCTCCGGGACACTCCTCCTGGGCACTGAAGCTTTCTTT. As protein: CASSSGTLLLGTEAFF.